These 12 T cell receptor beta chains share one sample of origin, sequenced in a study of tumor and adjacent non-tumor tissue in lung cancer. TCRbeta libraries were built with three rounds of nested PCR, modified from ARM-PCR. TCRdb re-called the multiplex PCR reads with MiXCR, one entry per CDR3 protein. The repertoire holds under 95,000 distinct CDR3 sequences, 65% to 75% seen once, with around 17% in the top ten. No cell sorting was done before RNA was extracted from the tissue. The sequencing input was lung tumor tissue. The receptor set was obtained from a man between 60 and 75 years old with non-small cell lung cancer.

There are a few counts of this clonotype. The chain joins TRBV29-1 to TRBJ2-5, with no clear D. Germline V gives CDR1 SQVTM, CDR2 ANQGSEA. CDR3 size: 12 residues. For the CDR3, the DNA is TGCACCACCGGACCCAGCCCAGAGACCCAGTACTTC. Translation gives CTTGPSPETQYF.

Ten or more counts support this clonotype. V and J are TRBV28 and TRBJ2-4; 8 positions match TRBD2. Per germline, CDR1 MDHEN and CDR2 SYDVKM. The CDR3 contains 17 residues. With V trimmed by 1 base and J by 0 bases, 5 bases remained unmatched. In DNA, the CDR3 is TGTGCCAGCAGTTTATCGCGTAGCGGGATAGCCAAAAACATTCAGTACTTC. Amino acid sequence: CASSLSRSGIAKNIQYF. Based on the CDR3 plus reference TRBV28 and TRBJ2-4, the full variable domain is DVKVTQSSRYLVKRTGEKVFLECVQDMDHENMFWYRQDPGLGLRLIYFSYDVKMKEKGDIPEGYSVSREKKERFSLILESASTNQTSMYLCASSLSRSGIAKNIQYFGAGTRLSVL.

The rearrangement joins TRBV6-6 to TRBJ2-1; TRBD2 is a possible D gene (5 bases). CDR1 is MNHNY and CDR2 is SVGAGI in the germline V gene (reference sequence). CDR3 length: 16 residues. V shed 0 bases and J shed 7 bases, with 16 bases lying between them. CDR3 sequence reads: CASSYSRTCRSNEQFF. As DNA, the CDR3 is TGTGCCAGCAGTTACTCGAGGACTTGCAGGAGTAATGAGCAGTTCTTC.

This chain joins TRBV6-2 or TRBV6-3 and TRBJ2-4; D gene uncertain. V lost 10 bases and J 1 base, leaving 11 bases between the germline ends. CDR3 length: 13 amino acids. The germline V gene has CDR1 MNHEY and CDR2 SVGEGT. The CDR3 here is CANKTGAKNIQYF. The CDR3 DNA sequence: TGTGCCAACAAAACTGGGGCCAAAAACATTCAGTACTTC.

Concerning this clonotype itself: This sequence may be a read error, since a much larger clone differs from it by one base. The DNA is omitted, as the CDR3 cannot be located on it reliably, and the CDR3 follows TCRdb's listing. The J gene is TRBJ1-2, the V gene TRBV7-8. Including both end residues, the CDR3 is 13 amino acids long. CDR1 is SGHVS, CDR2 FQNEAQ, per germline. The CDR3 sequence: CATSSEEGYGCTF.

This chain joins TRBV7-3 and TRBJ2-5; D possibly corresponds to TRBD1 (7 bases). CDR3 size: 18 residues. Trimming took 5 bases from V and 2 from J, leaving 24 bases between them. CDR1 is SGHTA and CDR2 is FQGTGA in the germline V gene. This CDR3 is CASSPGFHQTGRQETQYF. DNA of the CDR3: TGTGCCAGCAGCCCAGGTTTCCACCAGACAGGGAGGCAAGAGACCCAGTACTTC.

The genes are TRBV12-3 or TRBV12-4 and TRBJ2-7; 10 nucleotides match TRBD2. Germline trimming cut 7 bases from V and 1 base from J; bases unmatched to any gene: 13. There are 17 residues in the CDR3. The CDR3 region is CASNRRRRTSGSYEQYF. Written as DNA, the CDR3 is TGTGCCAGCAACCGAAGAAGACGGACTAGCGGTTCCTACGAGCAGTACTTC.

The chain carries TRBV11-1 and TRBJ1-1; D gene ambiguous. V lost 9 bases, J lost 4 bases, and 18 bases lay in between. Germline assignment: CDR1 SGHAT and CDR2 FQDESV (reference sequence). CDR3 length: 14 amino acids. CDR3 DNA: TGTGCCAGTACCACGATCGGGAGGAGCACTGAAGCTTTCTTT. Its protein is CASTTIGRSTEAFF.

In this sample, this clonotype turned up a few times. Being one base from a much bigger clone, this may be a read error. The rearrangement uses TRBV6-5 and TRBJ2-3; D is perhaps TRBD2 (6 bases). The germline gives CDR1 MNHEY, CDR2 SVGAGI. Trimming cost V 0 bases and J 3 bases, with 16 bases left between them. The CDR3 is made up of 17 amino acids. The CDR3 loop reads CASSYSITSRVTDTQYF. As DNA, the CDR3 is TGTGCCAGCAGTTACTCGATCACTAGCAGGGTGACAGATACGCAGTATTTT.

Notes on this clonotype: Mismatch with germline at one junction end may stem from a read error. CDR3 nucleotides: TGTGCCGGCAGCCCGTACCGGGGGATGAGGGGTGAGCAGTTCTTC. Translated: CAGSPYRGMRGEQFF. The chain employs TRBV11-2 and TRBJ2-1, with D possibly matching TRBD2 (6 bases). Germline lookup yields CDR1 SGHAT and CDR2 FQNNGV. The CDR3 contains 15 residues.

The rearrangement joins TRBV7-9 to TRBJ1-2; weak D call: TRBD1 (5 bases). V was cut by 8 bases and J by 0 bases, with 13 bases left in between. There are 14 residues in the CDR3. Per germline, CDR1 SEHNR and CDR2 FQNEAQ (reference sequence). Here the CDR3 reads CASGPSTANYGYTF. In DNA, the CDR3 is TGTGCCAGCGGCCCATCGACAGCTAACTATGGCTACACCTTC.

Of note for this clonotype: A read error may produce the germline difference seen at one junction end. This CDR3 is CASSPRGYKANEHFF. The CDR3 coding sequence is TGTGCCAGCAGCCCGCGAGGGTACAAGGCCAATGAGCACTTCTTC. V usage is TRBV11-3 and J usage is TRBJ2-1; D is possibly TRBD2 (5 bases). The CDR3 has 15 residues. Germline CDR1 reads SGHNT; CDR2 reads YENEEA.